Below are 14 T cell receptor beta chains sequenced from a single sample in a study of cytomegalovirus exposure and HLA in healthy donors. Amplification used 60 Vbeta primers and 13 Jbeta primers. Generated by immunoSEQ multiplex PCR, the TCRdb table keeps only in-frame clones and is missing some. The sample carries fewer than 150,000 clones, 73% recorded once. The sequencing sample was made of PBMCs. All receptors come from a human donor in good health.

This sequence joins TRBV28 and TRBJ2-1; TRBD2 aligns across 14 bases. V lost 9 bases to trimming and J lost 10 bases; unmatched junction nucleotides: 8. From germline, CDR1 is MDHEN and CDR2 SYDVKM. The CDR3 has 14 amino acids. CDR3 in amino acids: CASTGLAGGREQFF. CDR3 DNA: TGTGCCAGTACAGGACTAGCGGGAGGTCGCGAGCAGTTCTTC.

Here the CDR3 reads CASSLSGGSTDTQYF. CDR3 sequence (DNA): TGTGCCAGCAGCTTAAGCGGGGGGAGCACAGATACGCAGTATTTT. This rearrangement joins TRBV11-1 to TRBJ2-3; 9 bases are shared with TRBD2. Germline V gene lookup returns CDR1 SGHAT and CDR2 FQDESV (reference sequence). Trimming cost V 2 bases and J 0 bases; bases outside gene matches: 0. CDR3 size: 15 residues.

V and J are TRBV28 and TRBJ1-2, with D possibly TRBD1 on 6 matching bases. Trimming pared 5 bases from V and 2 bases from J, leaving 15 bases between. CDR1 MDHEN and CDR2 SYDVKM come from the germline V gene. This CDR3 comprises 15 residues. In DNA form, the CDR3 reads TGTGCCAGCAGTACAGGGAAAGCTTCCAACTATGGCTACACCTTC. Protein product: CASSTGKASNYGYTF.

The table lists this clone with a few counts. The rearrangement joins TRBV11-3 to TRBJ1-1, with a weak D call TRBD1 (5 bases). This CDR3 comprises 12 residues. V shed 5 bases and J shed 5 bases, with 9 bases lying between them. Germline assignment: CDR1 SGHNT and CDR2 YENEEA. CDR3 protein: CASSPRGTEAFF. The CDR3 DNA is TGTGCCAGCAGCCCCCGGGGGACTGAAGCTTTCTTT.

This clone was observed a handful of times. The V call is TRBV5-1, the J call TRBJ2-1, with TRBD1 matching 8 bases. V shed 4 bases, J shed 3 bases, and the junction held 12 bases outside the gene matches. CDR1 and CDR2 from the germline V gene are SGHRS and YFSETQ. The CDR3 is 17 amino acids. CDR3 coding DNA: TGCGCCAGCAGCCCAAAAACCGGGACAGGCGACTACAATGAGCAGTTCTTC. Protein: CASSPKTGTGDYNEQFF.

The chain links TRBV6-5 to TRBJ1-5, with 8 positions matching TRBD1. V trimming: 6 bases; J trimming: 3 bases; junction bases outside the gene matches: 7. CDR1 is MNHEY, CDR2 SVGAGI, per germline. The CDR3 length is 15 residues. The DNA for the CDR3 is TGTGCCAGCAGCCCTGGACAGGGTTACAATCAGCCCCAGCATTTT. It yields the protein CASSPGQGYNQPQHF.

This clone has a single count. The gene calls are TRBV7-8 and TRBJ2-2, with 9 positions matching TRBD1. CDR3 length: 16 amino acids. The germline gives CDR1 SGHVS, CDR2 FQNEAQ. J lost 2 bases, V lost 5 bases, and 6 bases had no gene match. This CDR3 is CASSPLGQGNTGELFF. CDR3 sequence (DNA): TGTGCCAGCAGCCCCCTGGGACAGGGAAACACCGGGGAGCTGTTTTTT.

The chain carries TRBV10-3 and TRBJ2-7; D is ambiguous. V was shortened by 0 bases and J by 0 bases, with 9 bases between the two germline ends. This CDR3 region has 15 residues. From germline, CDR1 is ENHRY and CDR2 SYGVKD. CDR3 DNA: TGTGCCATCAGTGAGTCGAACTCCCGCTCCTACGAGCAGTACTTC. It translates to CAISESNSRSYEQYF.

The chain employs TRBV29-1 and TRBJ2-1; D may be TRBD2 (6 bases). CDR1 and CDR2 (germline): SQVTM, ANQGSEA. This CDR3 is 13 amino acids long. V lost 2 bases and J 8 bases, leaving 13 bases between the germline ends. The CDR3 is CSVETTSSYEQFF. DNA of the CDR3: TGCAGCGTTGAAACGACTAGTTCATATGAGCAGTTCTTC.

The chain has TRBV7-8 and TRBJ1-2; TRBD1 matches at 7 bases. This CDR3 has 16 amino acids. V shed 4 bases, J shed 1 base, and the junction held 9 bases outside the gene matches. Per the germline V gene, CDR1 is SGHVS and CDR2 is FQNEAQ. The CDR3 is CASSSRDRALNYGYTF. CDR3 DNA sequence: TGTGCCAGCAGCTCCCGGGACAGAGCCCTTAACTATGGCTACACCTTC.

The chain couples TRBV2 to TRBJ2-3; 12 nucleotides match TRBD2. Germline CDR1 is SNHLY and CDR2 is FYNNEI. This CDR3 comprises 15 residues. Losses at the gene ends were 5 bases for V and 4 bases for J; bases not matched to a gene: 4. CDR3 in DNA: TGTGCCAGCAGTCGACTAGCGGGAGACCCAGATACGCAGTATTTT. It encodes CASSRLAGDPDTQYF.

The chain links TRBV6-1 to TRBJ1-3, with D perhaps TRBD1 (6 bases). Trimming shortened V by 9 bases and J by 5 bases, and 11 bases separated the two germline ends. In germline, CDR1 is MNHNS, CDR2 SASEGT. The CDR3 runs to 12 residues. DNA of the CDR3: TGTGCCAGGGGGGGGCACCGAAACACCATATATTTT. It yields the protein CARGGHRNTIYF.

The chain links TRBV5-4 to TRBJ2-1; TRBD1 matches 10 bases. This CDR3 has 15 residues. Per germline, CDR1 SGHNT and CDR2 YYREEE (reference sequence). V lost 3 bases, J lost 3 bases, and 3 bases stayed unmatched. CDR3 loop: CASSSGQGVYNEQFF. The CDR3 DNA is TGTGCCAGCAGCTCCGGACAGGGGGTCTACAATGAGCAGTTCTTC.

This rearrangement joins TRBV4-1 to TRBJ1-1; 10 bases align to TRBD1. The CDR3 is 15 residues long. J was trimmed by 4 bases and V by 3 bases; bases with no gene match: 5. From germline, CDR1 is MGHRA and CDR2 YSYEKL. The CDR3 sequence is CASSQADRGSTEAFF. The CDR3 DNA follows: TGCGCCAGCAGCCAGGCGGACAGGGGGTCCACTGAAGCTTTCTTT.